This T cell receptor (beta chain) derives from a study of cytomegalovirus exposure and HLA in healthy donors. Overall study: Most donors, less than 85% of over 300 genotyped, fell in the Caucasian-associated ancestry cluster.

Primers included in the PCR were 60 Vbeta and 13 Jbeta primers. The data were produced by immunoSEQ multiplex PCR, yet TCRdb's version contains in-frame clones alone and is incomplete. The sample lists some 150,000 clones, around nine tenths occurring once. CDR1 and CDR2 (germline): SEHNR, FQNEAQ (reference sequence). After removal of 5 bases from V and 0 bases from J, the junction contained 7 bases not matched to a gene. CDR3 length: 15 residues. Sequencing was done on a sample of PBMCs. This receptor was obtained from a woman aged 25 to 39 in good health and CMV-seronegative. The V gene is TRBV7-9, the J gene TRBJ2-7; 7 positions match TRBD2. The CDR3 nucleotides are TGTGCCAGCAGCGGTGGACTAGGTCACTCCTACGAGCAGTACTTC. Protein: CASSGGLGHSYEQYF.